These T cell receptor beta chains were read from a single sample in a study of blood T cell repertoires in COVID-19. Data came from immunoSEQ multiplex PCR; TCRdb stores just in-frame clones and leaves some out. Here the sample spans around 220,000 clones, 90% being singletons. Sample: PBMCs or T cells enriched from blood (not recorded which). These receptors all come from a man aged 25 to 45 who had been exposed to COVID-19. CDR3s include the opening cysteine and the closing phenylalanine or tryptophan. The D gene is left open where the match is weak. Clone size is stated in some rows and not others, as once, few, many or a class when expanded.

>.|TRBJ1-1|TRBV5-1|15|TRBD1
TGCGCCAGCAGCTGGGACTCTACAGGGGACACTGAAGCTTTCTTT
CASSWDSTGDTEAFF
>.|TRBJ2-7|TRBV27|9|.
TGTGCTCTTGGCTTCGAGCAGTACTTC
CALGFEQYF
>.|TRBJ1-3|TRBV6-1|16|.
TGTGCCAGCAGTGAAGTGCTGGGGAGCTCTGGAAACACCATATATTTT
CASSEVLGSSGNTIYF
>once|TRBJ1-4|TRBV6-5|14|.
TGTGCCAGCCGCCGCGGAAGGACTAATGAAAAACTGTTTTTT
CASRRGRTNEKLFF
>.|TRBJ2-7|TRBV4-3|16|TRBD2
TGCGCCAGCAGCCAAACCGGGACTAGCGGCTTCTACGAGCAGTACTTC
CASSQTGTSGFYEQYF
>.|TRBJ1-6|TRBV3-1/TRBV3-2|15|.
TGTGCCAGCAGCCAAGGGACAGCGCATAATTCACCCCTCCACTTT
CASSQGTAHNSPLHF
>once|TRBJ1-6|TRBV30|12|.
TGTGCCTGGAGTAGAGGGCCGAACCCCCTCCACTTT
CAWSRGPNPLHF
>.|TRBJ1-1|TRBV11-2|13|.
TGTGCCACACTATCGGGGATGAACACTGAAGCTTTCTTT
CATLSGMNTEAFF
>.|TRBJ1-4|TRBV3-1/TRBV3-2|14|.
TGTGCCAGCAGCCAGGCAGCAACTAATGAAAAACTGTTTTTT
CASSQAATNEKLFF
>once|TRBJ2-2|TRBV3-1/TRBV3-2|13|.
TGTGCCAGCAGCCAAGATCTAGGCGGGGAGCTGTTTTTT
CASSQDLGGELFF
>.|TRBJ2-5|TRBV6-2/TRBV6-3|14|.
TGTGCCAGCAGCCGCCTTCGAAGCGGGGAGACCCAGTACTTC
CASSRLRSGETQYF
>many|TRBJ2-4|TRBV12-3/TRBV12-4|12|.
TGTGCCAGCAGTTTGAGGGGGAACATTCAGTACTTC
CASSLRGNIQYF
>.|TRBJ1-5|TRBV5-4|16|TRBD1
TGTGCCAGCAGCTTTAGGGGGACAGGGGGCAATCAGCCCCAGCATTTT
CASSFRGTGGNQPQHF
>.|TRBJ1-1|TRBV10-3|16|TRBD1
TGTGCCATCAGTCGTTCGGGACAGGGGATTTATCCTGAAGCTTTCTTT
CAISRSGQGIYPEAFF
>.|TRBJ2-7|TRBV9|13|.
TGTGCCAGCAGCGTCAGGGTGGGTGACGAGCAGTACTTC
CASSVRVGDEQYF
>.|TRBJ1-2|TRBV2|12|.
TGTGCCAGCAGGACCCAAGACGGGATCTACACCTTC
CASRTQDGIYTF
>once|TRBJ1-6|TRBV7-3|15|.
TGTGCCAGCAGCTCACAGGGCCGGAATAATTCACCCCTCCACTTT
CASSSQGRNNSPLHF
>.|TRBJ2-2|TRBV11-2|17|TRBD2
TGTGCCAGCAGCTTAGCTCCAGCGGGGGGGCCCGACGGGGAGCTGTTTTTT
CASSLAPAGGPDGELFF
>.|TRBJ2-3|TRBV19|16|TRBD1
TGTGCCAGTAGTCTGGGCGGGACAGGGTATTCCGATACGCAGTATTTT
CASSLGGTGYSDTQYF
>.|TRBJ1-1|TRBV2|13|.
TGTGCCAGCAGTGCAGGGTCTCTATCTGAAGCTTTCTTT
CASSAGSLSEAFF
>.|TRBJ2-4|TRBV29-1|11|TRBD1
TGCAGCGTTGGGGACAGCCTTATTCAGTACTTC
CSVGDSLIQYF
>.|TRBJ1-5|TRBV2|16|TRBD1
TGTGCCAGCACAGGGGCGAGGGGACAGGGCAATCAGCCCCAGCATTTT
CASTGARGQGNQPQHF
>.|TRBJ1-4|TRBV27|17|TRBD1
TGTGCCAGCACCTCAACAGGGGGTTCCGCAACTAATGAAAAACTGTTTTTT
CASTSTGGSATNEKLFF
>once|TRBJ2-1|TRBV7-9|18|TRBD2
TGTGCCAGCAGCTTCGGCCTCCTAGCGGGGGCCTTTAGGCATGAGCAGTTCTTC
CASSFGLLAGAFRHEQFF
>.|TRBJ2-7|TRBV10-3|13|TRBD1
TGTGCCACCGCGGACAGGGGGGATTACGAGCAGTACTTC
CATADRGDYEQYF
>.|TRBJ2-2|TRBV29-1|13|.
TGCAGTGCCTGCACGGGTGGGTCCGGGGAGCTGTTTTTT
CSACTGGSGELFF
>.|TRBJ1-4|TRBV10-1|18|.
TGCGCCAGCAGTACCGGGACGGGAGGTACTGTGACTAATGAAAAACTGTTTTTT
CASSTGTGGTVTNEKLFF
>once|TRBJ2-5|TRBV9|14|.
TGTGCCAGCGGGGCGGGACTTCTCCAAGAGACCCAGTACTTC
CASGAGLLQETQYF
>once|TRBJ2-2|TRBV2|14|TRBD2
TGTGCCAGCAAACCGGGGGGGCTCACCGGGGAGCTGTTTTTT
CASKPGGLTGELFF
>.|TRBJ1-6|TRBV2|14|TRBD1
TGTGCCACGGCCTTGACAGGGCTAGGCTCACCCCTCCACTTT
CATALTGLGSPLHF
>.|TRBJ1-4|TRBV15|15|.
TGTGCCACCAGCAGAGATCTGGGAGTTAATGAAAAACTGTTTTTT
CATSRDLGVNEKLFF
>.|TRBJ2-5|TRBV21-1|13|.
TGTGCCAGCAGCGTCAGGGGGCAAGAGACCCAGTACTTC
CASSVRGQETQYF
>.|TRBJ2-2|TRBV18|16|TRBD2
TGTGCCAGCTCACCAGTTCGGACTAGCGACACCGGGGAGCTGTTTTTT
CASSPVRTSDTGELFF
>.|TRBJ2-7|TRBV27|15|TRBD2
TGTGCCAGCAGTTTATCCGGGACTAGCCCCTACGAGCAGTACTTC
CASSLSGTSPYEQYF
>.|TRBJ1-2|TRBV27|12|.
TGTGCCAGCAGTGATGACAGTTATGGCTACACCTTC
CASSDDSYGYTF
>.|TRBJ1-4|TRBV5-6|16|.
TGTGCCAGCAGCTCACCGGAAACACTAAAAGGCGAAAAACTGTTTTTT
CASSSPETLKGEKLFF
>.|TRBJ2-2|TRBV3-1/TRBV3-2|16|TRBD1
TGTGCCAGCAGCCGGGGACAGGGGGTGAACACCGGGGAGCTGTTTTTT
CASSRGQGVNTGELFF
>.|TRBJ2-7|TRBV7-5|16|.
TGTGTCAGAAGCTTCCGGAGCGAGCGAATACCCTACGAGCAGTACTTC
CVRSFRSERIPYEQYF
>.|TRBJ1-3|TRBV6-5|15|.
TGTGCCAGCACAAAGACCGCAGGGGCTGGAAACACCATATATTTT
CASTKTAGAGNTIYF
>once|TRBJ2-1|TRBV21-1|19|.
TGTGCCAGCTGCCTTATGAGACATCGGAAACAGCAGGGATACAATGAGCAGTTCTTC
CASCLMRHRKQQGYNEQFF
>.|TRBJ2-3|TRBV5-4|16|TRBD2
TGTGCCAGCAGCTTGGGTAGCGGGCTTAGCACAGATACGCAGTATTTT
CASSLGSGLSTDTQYF
>.|TRBJ1-3|TRBV3-1/TRBV3-2|15|.
TGTGCCAGCAGCCGAGGACAGCTCTCTGGAAACACCATATATTTT
CASSRGQLSGNTIYF
>.|TRBJ2-3|TRBV2|15|TRBD2
TGTGCCAGCAGTGGTACTAGCGGGGGTACAGATACGCAGTATTTT
CASSGTSGGTDTQYF
>.|TRBJ2-3|TRBV25-1|14|TRBD1
TGTGCCAGCCAGGACAGGATTAGCACAGATACGCAGTATTTT
CASQDRISTDTQYF
>.|TRBJ2-7|TRBV4-1|14|.
TGCGCCAGCAGCGACGATCCTACAGATTACGAGCAGTACTTC
CASSDDPTDYEQYF
>few|TRBJ2-7|TRBV2|16|TRBD1
TGTGCCAGCTCCCGGACAGGGGGCATGTCGTCCTACGAGCAGTACTTC
CASSRTGGMSSYEQYF